The clone carrying this T cell receptor (beta chain) turned up a few times. The data belong to a study of preoperative IRX-2 immunotherapy in early breast cancer. The V segment lost 6 bases and the J segment 5 bases; nucleotides outside the gene matches: 7. Germline lookup yields CDR1 MNHGY and CDR2 SAAAGT. This CDR3 contains 14 residues. Clones were sequenced by immunoSEQ multiplex PCR, and TCRdb holds only the in-frame ones, with some missing. Altogether more than 35,000 clones are present, roughly 80% being singletons, with the ten largest covering 0.95% to 1.5%. Sample treatment: preoperative locoregional IRX-2 cytokine immunotherapy. Patients received preoperative, locoregional IRX-2 cytokine immunotherapy in a phase Ib study.

This chain links TRBV6-8 with TRBJ2-1, with TRBD2 matching over 7 bases. The sequence came from a human donor with breast cancer. The input for sequencing was tumor tissue, taken after IRX-2 immunotherapy. Written as DNA, the CDR3 is TGTGCCAGCAGCCCACTAGCGAGCCACAATGAGCAGTTCTTC. Its protein is CASSPLASHNEQFF.